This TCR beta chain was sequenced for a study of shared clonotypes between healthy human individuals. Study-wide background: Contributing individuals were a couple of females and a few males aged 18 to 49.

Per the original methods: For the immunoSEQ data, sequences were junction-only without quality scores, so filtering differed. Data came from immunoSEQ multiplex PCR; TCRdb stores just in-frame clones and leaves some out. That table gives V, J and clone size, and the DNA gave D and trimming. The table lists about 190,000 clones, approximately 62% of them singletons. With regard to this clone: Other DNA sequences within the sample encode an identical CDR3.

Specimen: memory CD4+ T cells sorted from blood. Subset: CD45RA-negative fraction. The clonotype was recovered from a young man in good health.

The CDR3 sequence: CASSLAAGGETQYF. Written as DNA, the CDR3 is TGTGCCAGCAGCTTAGCGGCGGGAGGGGAGACCCAGTACTTC. The chain joins TRBV7-6 to TRBJ2-5, with 9 bases lining up with TRBD2. Germline V gene lookup returns CDR1 SGHVS and CDR2 FNYEAQ. This CDR3 has 14 amino acids. Trimming cost V 0 bases and J 5 bases; bases outside gene matches: 1.